The following is a TCR beta chain sequence with its context. Its antigen is still unknown. Researchers sequenced unstimulated naive, memory, effector memory and TEMRA subsets in three donor pairs. The data derive from a study of siplizumab effects on memory and regulatory T cells. Trimming removed 1 base from V and 0 bases from J, with 9 bases in between. The CDR3 length is 15 residues. The germline V gene encodes CDR1 SGDLS and CDR2 YYNGEE. Assays were performed on 95,000 to 100,000 TCR templates per sample. Method: immunoSEQ multiplex PCR; TCRdb's copy keeps in-frame clones and lacks some. The profile shows 2,500 or so clones, roughly 68% of them singletons. Study-level findings and limits: Siplizumab significantly brought down the alloreactive sequences that trace back to unstimulated CD4+ memory cells. Naive T cells looked more diverse than memory cells and looked like major alloresponse contributors.

This sequence was found in a human donor in good health. Sequenced input: TEMRA CD8+ T cells sorted from blood. The subset denotes: unstimulated CD8+ CD45RA+ effector memory T cells. J is TRBJ2-3 and V is TRBV9; tentative D call: TRBD2 (5 bases). CDR3 DNA sequence: TGTGCCAGCAGCGTAAGCGGTAAAAGCACAGATACGCAGTATTTT. It specifies CASSVSGKSTDTQYF.